The T cell receptor (beta chain) under discussion was sequenced for a study of T cells in Graves' hyperthyroidism and ophthalmopathy. This clonotype was picked up a small number of times. The CDR3 runs 18 residues. Germline lookup yields CDR1 SGHKS and CDR2 YYEKEE (reference sequence). After removal of 0 bases from V and 2 bases from J, the junction contained 12 bases not matched to a gene. The investigators amplified TCR beta CDR3 regions from RNA transcripts. First-round RT-PCR with HTBI primers amplified the TCR CDR3 region. A single record per CDR3 protein comes from TCRdb applying MiXCR to the multiplex PCR reads. Here the sample spans fewer than 650,000 distinct CDR3 sequences, approximately 13% being singletons.

The material sequenced was blood. The TCR sequence derives from a woman in her thirties with Graves' hyperthyroidism that later progressed to Graves' ophthalmopathy. The chain uses TRBV5-5 and TRBJ2-7; 9 bases align to TRBD2. Here the CDR3 DNA reads TGTGCCAGCAGCTTGGGTCTAGCGGGGTCTACACAGACCTACGAGCAGTACTTC. This codes for CASSLGLAGSTQTYEQYF.